This TCR beta chain emerged from a study of response to subunit inactivated influenza vaccine. General study points: The authors put forward the suggestion that each seasonal influenza vaccination may bring in only a limited number of new T cells.

For this clonotype: Its target is not known.

V lost 7 bases and J 0 bases, leaving 12 bases between the germline ends. Germline values: CDR1 SQVTM, CDR2 ANQGSEA. The CDR3 is made up of 13 amino acids. TCRdb reprocessed the RT-PCR reads with MiXCR, giving one entry per CDR3 protein. The data show about 500,000 distinct CDR3 sequences, more than 15% seen once. Sample: CD4+ T cells sorted from PBMCs, taken around 2 years after vaccination. This TCR derives from a man between 50 and 69 years old who received an inactivated influenza vaccine. V usage is TRBV29-1 and J usage is TRBJ2-5; D perhaps matches TRBD2 (6 bases). CDR3 in amino acids: CSALGLDQETQYF. CDR3 DNA sequence: TGCAGCGCTCTGGGACTCGACCAAGAGACCCAGTACTTC.